This T cell receptor (beta chain) was identified during a study of OX40 agonist ivuxolimab in advanced cancers. Describing the broader study: Ivuxolimab, which targeted the costimulatory receptor OX40 (CD134), was an agonistic, fully human IgG2 monoclonal antibody. Partial responses were achieved by three dose-escalation patients, of whom one had hepatocellular carcinoma and two had cutaneous melanoma. Prior anti-PD-1, anti-PD-L1 or anti-CTLA-4 therapy was permitted, and checkpoint inhibitors had been received by more than 35% of dose-escalation patients. Among the roughly 52 dose-escalation patients, some 19 had hepatocellular carcinoma, approximately 15 melanoma, 9 renal cell carcinoma and 9 head and neck cancer. The paper reports the monotherapy dose-escalation portion (N of about 50 patients) of the phase I ivuxolimab trial. Intravenous ivuxolimab was administered to patients every 2 weeks at six dose levels: 0.01, 0.1, 0.3, 1.5, 3 and 10 mg/kg. The point of sequencing TCRbeta in the periphery was to test whether ivuxolimab changed TCR sequence diversity and drove clonal T-cell expansion. The dose-escalation cohort was around 84% male with a mean age of approximately 60 years, ranging from about 20 to 80. What the work shows at the level of the full study, not this receptor alone: After ivuxolimab, more expanded clones were found on average in CD8+ T cells than in CD4+ T cells. At doses from 0.1 to 3.0 mg/kg, clonal expansion was seen in both CD4+ and CD8+ blood T cells between baseline and week 6. Partial responders in the 0.1-3.0 mg/kg groups had among the lowest normalized peripheral clonal expansion, especially among CD8+ T cells. Antigen specificity was not determined for the clonally expanded peripheral T cells. Low levels of normalized T-cell clonal expansion were also seen in some nonresponding patients.

Reading the germline V gene gives CDR1 SGHRS and CDR2 YFSETQ. From V the trimming removes 5 bases and from J it removes 2 bases, while the gene matches leave 4 bases of the junction unaccounted for. The CDR3, cysteine through phenylalanine, is 15 amino acids long. CDR3 DNA is the only sequence kept; it has 45 bases, read in frame from the first base. Genomic DNA was isolated from the sorted cells so that the TCRbeta CDR3 region could be sequenced. TCRbeta CDR3 regions were sequenced using the immunoSEQ Assay. What TCRdb holds here is the immuneACCESS table cut down to in-frame rearrangements. Part of the clones is not present; checked against another copy, under half of the missing clones reflect an unresolved V gene, and the others are unexplained. The sample has more than 75,000 clones on record, approximately 89% of them singletons. The top ten hold over 0.2% of the sample. About this clone itself: There is no known antigen for this receptor. Base qualities are not provided; no much larger clone lies one nucleotide away.

Patients with autoimmune disease history or receiving systemic immunosuppression were excluded from the trial. In every dose cohort, peripheral blood was drawn for TCR sequencing at baseline, cycle 4 day 1, and cycle 7 day 1. The samples were taken from a phase I, first-in-human, multicenter, open-label dose-escalation trial of ivuxolimab. Adults with locally advanced or metastatic melanoma, renal cell, hepatocellular, or head and neck squamous cell carcinoma were enrolled in the trial. Before TCR sequencing, CD4+ T cells and CD8+ T cells were sorted from peripheral blood as separate populations. The TCR originated in an adult with an advanced solid tumor such as melanoma, head and neck, liver or kidney cancer. Rearrangement joined TRBV5-1 to TRBJ2-7; 13 bases in the junction line up with TRBD2. Source: CD4+ or CD8+ T cells sorted from blood, taken in a trial of the OX40 agonist ivuxolimab. The DNA is TGCGCCAGCAGTACCGGGACTAGCGGGGCCTACGAGCAGTACTTC. Its translation is CASSTGTSGAYEQYF.